Listed below are T cell receptor beta chains from one sample, sequenced in a study of cytomegalovirus exposure and HLA in healthy donors. The repertoire was sequenced with immunoSEQ multiplex PCR; TCRdb's copy has only in-frame clones and lacks some. The data hold 200,000 or so clones, with 60% to 80% observed a single time. The sequencing input was PBMCs. Every receptor here comes from a man aged 18-30 years in good health and CMV-seronegative. The CDR3 runs from the conserved cysteine through the conserved F or W. D genes are given only for firm matches. Size tells how often a clone was seen (once, few, many) or the class of an expanded clone, and some rows leave it out.

d_call,clone_size,cdr3_length,v_call,j_call,cdr3_nt,cdr3_aa
TRBD1,NA,21,TRBV27,TRBJ2-1,TGTGCCAGCAGTTTACCGACGGGACAGCCCCTAACAATAAGCTCCTACAATGAGCAGTTCTTC,CASSLPTGQPLTISSYNEQFF
NA,NA,14,TRBV21-1,TRBJ2-6,TGTGCCACCAAGGGACATACTGGGGCCAACGTCCTGACTTTC,CATKGHTGANVLTF
TRBD1,NA,15,TRBV13,TRBJ1-3,TGTGCCAGCAGCCACCGGACAGGGGATGGAAACACCATATATTTT,CASSHRTGDGNTIYF
NA,NA,14,TRBV30,TRBJ2-2,TGTGCCTGGAGTGTGGGGCTCGGCTCCGGGGAGCTGTTTTTT,CAWSVGLGSGELFF
NA,few,15,TRBV15,TRBJ2-2,TGTGCCACCAGCAGGAGGGGGGGACTTACGGGGGAGCTGTTTTTT,CATSRRGGLTGELFF
NA,NA,15,TRBV4-2,TRBJ1-6,TGTGCCAGCACCCCGGAGGGGCAGGGAAGATCACCCCTCCACTTT,CASTPEGQGRSPLHF
TRBD2,NA,15,TRBV6-6,TRBJ2-3,TGTGCCAGTGGGACTAGCGGGATTACCCCAGATACGCAGTATTTT,CASGTSGITPDTQYF
TRBD2,NA,15,TRBV5-1,TRBJ2-7,TGCGCCAGCAGCTTGGGGGGACTAGCCCCATACGAGCAGTACTTC,CASSLGGLAPYEQYF
TRBD2,once,15,TRBV6-5,TRBJ2-7,TGTGCCAGCACTACTCAGCGGGGGGGCCGGGGGAGGCAGTACTTC,CASTTQRGGRGRQYF
TRBD1,NA,16,TRBV28,TRBJ2-7,TGTGCCAGCAGTTCGCTCCGGGACAGGGATTCCTACGAGCAGTACTTC,CASSSLRDRDSYEQYF
NA,NA,15,TRBV19,TRBJ2-7,TGTGCCAGTAGTCCCCGGACCGGGATTGCCTCCGAGCAGTACTTC,CASSPRTGIASEQYF
NA,NA,16,TRBV11-2,TRBJ1-3,TGTGCCAGCAGCATAGAAGGCAGGAACTCTGGAAACACCATATATTTT,CASSIEGRNSGNTIYF
NA,NA,14,TRBV5-1,TRBJ2-4,TGCGCCAGCGACCCAACAGGAGCCAAAAACATTCAGTACTTC,CASDPTGAKNIQYF
NA,NA,14,TRBV4-3,TRBJ2-7,TGCGCCAGCAGCAGCCAAGTATACAGCTACGAGCAGTACTTC,CASSSQVYSYEQYF
TRBD2,NA,16,TRBV11-2,TRBJ2-1,TGTGCCAGCAGCCCCCCCCCGGGACTAGAGTACAATGAGCAGTTCTTC,CASSPPPGLEYNEQFF
TRBD2,NA,15,TRBV6-6,TRBJ2-7,TGTGCCAGCAGTTACCGCGAAGGGGAGGGGTACGAGCAGTACTTC,CASSYREGEGYEQYF
NA,NA,15,TRBV6-1,TRBJ2-7,TGTGCCAGCAGTGAAGGGACTGATGGGACCTACGAGCAGTACTTC,CASSEGTDGTYEQYF
NA,NA,14,TRBV5-5,TRBJ1-5,TGTGCCAGCAGCTTGATGACAGCCGGGGGGCCCCAGCATTTT,CASSLMTAGGPQHF
TRBD2,NA,16,TRBV2,TRBJ2-3,TGTGCCAGCAGTGAATTGGGGAACACGGGGGGGGATACGCAGTATTTT,CASSELGNTGGDTQYF
NA,NA,14,TRBV19,TRBJ2-1,TGTGCCAGTAGTATCCCTAGGATCAACAATGAGCAGTTCTTC,CASSIPRINNEQFF
NA,NA,16,TRBV7-9,TRBJ2-5,TGTGCCAGCAGCTCACCGCCGGGACATCAACAAGAGACCCAGTACTTC,CASSSPPGHQQETQYF
NA,NA,13,TRBV7-2,TRBJ1-5,TGTGCCAGCAGCTTAGTGGAGAATCAGCCCCAGCATTTT,CASSLVENQPQHF
TRBD2,NA,15,TRBV19,TRBJ2-1,TGTGCCAGTAGTAAGACTAGCGGGAGATACAATGAGCAGTTCTTC,CASSKTSGRYNEQFF
TRBD1,NA,18,TRBV7-8,TRBJ1-6,TGTGCCAGCAGCTCACCGGGACAGGAGACCTCCTATAATTCACCCCTCCACTTT,CASSSPGQETSYNSPLHF
NA,NA,16,TRBV10-3,TRBJ2-2,TGTGCCATCAGTGAGTACAGCGGGTCCAACACCGGGGAGCTGTTTTTT,CAISEYSGSNTGELFF
NA,NA,12,TRBV7-2,TRBJ2-3,TGTGCCAGCAGCCGAGAAGTGGATACGCAGTATTTT,CASSREVDTQYF
NA,once,13,TRBV7-3,TRBJ2-7,TGTGTCAGCAGCTTTGGGGCCTTCTACGAGCAGTACTTC,CVSSFGAFYEQYF
TRBD2,NA,15,TRBV11-2,TRBJ2-1,TGTGCCAGCAGGATTAGCGGGAGGGGGAACAATGAGCAGTTCTTC,CASRISGRGNNEQFF
TRBD2,many,14,TRBV6-5,TRBJ2-7,TGTGCCAGCAGGACCGGGACTAGCGGGAGTAAGCAGTACTTC,CASRTGTSGSKQYF
TRBD2,NA,12,TRBV29-1,TRBJ2-1,TGCAGCGGTGGACTAGCGGGGGATGAGCAGTTCTTC,CSGGLAGDEQFF
NA,NA,9,TRBV6-1,TRBJ2-7,TGTGCCAGCGGGAGCGAGCAGTACTTC,CASGSEQYF
NA,NA,15,TRBV28,TRBJ2-6,TGTGCCAGCAGCCCCACGGGCTCTGGGGCCAACGTCCTGACTTTC,CASSPTGSGANVLTF
TRBD2,NA,16,TRBV11-2,TRBJ2-2,TGTGCCAGCAGCTTTACTAGCGGGGGAACTGGCGGGGAGCTGTTTTTT,CASSFTSGGTGGELFF
NA,NA,12,TRBV9,TRBJ1-1,TGTGCCAGCAGCGTAGGGGCAGGAGAAGCTTTCTTT,CASSVGAGEAFF
TRBD2,NA,14,TRBV27,TRBJ2-7,TGTGCCAGCAACCTCCGGGGGGGGCTTGTCGAGCAGTACTTC,CASNLRGGLVEQYF
TRBD1,NA,15,TRBV27,TRBJ2-7,TGTGCCAGCAGTCCGGGACAGGGGGCGTCCTACGAGCAGTACTTC,CASSPGQGASYEQYF